Presented here are 10 T cell receptor beta chains from one specimen sequenced in a study of blood T cell repertoires in COVID-19 (dated by TCRdb to about 2020). Libraries were prepared through the immunoSEQ multiplex PCR assay. Sourced from immuneACCESS, this table was stored by TCRdb with only in-frame sequences that have V and J called. A share of the clones is absent; for the studies checked, an unresolved V gene accounts for under half, and the remainder has no known explanation. The sample contains 200,000 to 250,000 clones, around 88% of them found a single time. The top ten clones comprise 3% to 3.5% of the sample. The specimen was peripheral blood. These receptors all come from a woman aged 25 to 39 who had recovered from COVID-19.

The chain employs TRBV24-1 and TRBJ2-1; 10 positions agree with TRBD1. Germline lookup yields CDR1 KGHDR and CDR2 SFDVKD. There are 16 residues in the CDR3. Losses at the gene ends were 4 bases for V and 3 bases for J; bases not matched to a gene: 5. The CDR3 is CATSESTGGSYNEQFF. Here the CDR3 DNA reads TGTGCCACCAGTGAGTCGACAGGGGGCAGCTACAATGAGCAGTTCTTC.

The chain employs TRBV27 and TRBJ2-7; D possibly corresponds to TRBD1 (6 bases). The CDR3 runs to 14 residues. Germline values: CDR1 MNHEY, CDR2 SMNVEV (reference sequence). V was shortened by 6 bases and J by 3 bases, with 15 bases between the two germline ends. The CDR3 DNA reads TGTGCCAGCAGGATACAGGGTTCCCTCTACGAGCAGTACTTC. The encoded protein is CASRIQGSLYEQYF.

The chain is built from TRBV30 and TRBJ1-1; D is unclear. CDR3 size: 13 residues. The V gene's germline CDR1 is GTSNPN and CDR2 SVGIG (reference sequence). V dropped 6 bases and J dropped 4 bases, with 15 bases sitting between them. DNA for the CDR3: TGTGCCTGTTACCGACAAGAGGGCACTGAAGCTTTCTTT. Residues: CACYRQEGTEAFF.

The V and J genes are TRBV12-5 and TRBJ2-7; TRBD1 matches at 7 bases. Germline V lookup: CDR1 LGHNT, CDR2 FRNRAP. J lost 0 bases, V lost 2 bases, and 4 bases had no gene match. The CDR3 loop spans 15 amino acids. The CDR3 loop is CASGLTGDISYEQYF. CDR3 DNA sequence: TGTGCTAGTGGTTTGACAGGGGATATCTCCTACGAGCAGTACTTC. Filled out from reference TRBV12-5 and TRBJ2-7, the complete variable domain reads DARVTQTPRHKVTEMGQEVTMRCQPILGHNTVFWYRQTMMQGLELLAYFRNRAPLDDSGMPKDRFSAEMPDATLATLKIQPSEPRDSAVYFCASGLTGDISYEQYFGPGTRLTVT.

A few counts support this clone. J is TRBJ1-2 and V is TRBV18; 8 nucleotides match TRBD1. The germline gives CDR1 KGHSH, CDR2 LQKENI. V shed 6 bases, J shed 8 bases, and the junction held 11 bases outside the gene matches. The CDR3 runs to 14 residues. CDR3 sequence reads: CASSTGQGSVGYTF. The CDR3 DNA reads as TGTGCCAGCTCCACCGGACAGGGTTCGGTCGGCTACACCTTC.

This rearrangement joins TRBV15 to TRBJ1-2; maybe TRBD1 (5 bases). Trimming took 5 bases from V and 1 from J, leaving 8 bases between them. This CDR3 spans 13 amino acids. Germline CDR1 and CDR2: LNHNV and YYDKDF (reference sequence). In nucleotides, the CDR3 is TGTGCCACCAGCCCAGACAGTAACTATGGCTACACCTTC. This codes for CATSPDSNYGYTF.

Written as DNA, the CDR3 is TGTGCCAGCACCGGACAGTTGAACACTGAAGCTTTCTTT. Translation gives CASTGQLNTEAFF. This chain joins TRBV2 and TRBJ1-1; a weak D match, TRBD1 (6 bases). Trimming cost V 7 bases and J 0 bases, with 9 bases left between them. The CDR3 runs to 13 residues. The germline CDR1 and CDR2 sequences are SNHLY and FYNNEI.

This chain uses TRBV7-2 with TRBJ2-3, with D perhaps TRBD1 (6 bases). Germline CDR1 SGHTA, CDR2 FQGNSA. The CDR3 extends over 17 amino acids. V lost 1 base, J lost 3 bases, and 17 bases lay in between. CDR3 bases: TGTGCCAGCAGCTTAGGGTTGACTTCAGGGGCGACAGATACGCAGTATTTT. Translating gives CASSLGLTSGATDTQYF.

This rearrangement joins TRBV7-9 to TRBJ1-1; D perhaps matches TRBD1 (5 bases). From germline, CDR1 is SEHNR and CDR2 FQNEAQ (reference sequence). The length of the CDR3 is 15 residues. V lost 6 bases to trimming and J lost 5 bases, with 19 bases between them. The CDR3 protein is CASSNPRGGGTEAFF. CDR3 coding DNA: TGTGCCAGCAGTAACCCTCGGGGGGGAGGGACTGAAGCTTTCTTT.

The chain links TRBV7-9 to TRBJ1-6; tentatively, D is TRBD1 (6 bases). Germline loops: CDR1 SEHNR, CDR2 FQNEAQ (reference sequence). The CDR3 has 19 residues. V was trimmed by 2 bases and J by 5 bases, leaving 22 bases between them. This CDR3 is CASSLLTKTGPRHNSPLHF. The CDR3 nucleotides are TGTGCCAGCAGCTTATTGACGAAAACAGGGCCTAGACATAATTCACCCCTCCACTTT.